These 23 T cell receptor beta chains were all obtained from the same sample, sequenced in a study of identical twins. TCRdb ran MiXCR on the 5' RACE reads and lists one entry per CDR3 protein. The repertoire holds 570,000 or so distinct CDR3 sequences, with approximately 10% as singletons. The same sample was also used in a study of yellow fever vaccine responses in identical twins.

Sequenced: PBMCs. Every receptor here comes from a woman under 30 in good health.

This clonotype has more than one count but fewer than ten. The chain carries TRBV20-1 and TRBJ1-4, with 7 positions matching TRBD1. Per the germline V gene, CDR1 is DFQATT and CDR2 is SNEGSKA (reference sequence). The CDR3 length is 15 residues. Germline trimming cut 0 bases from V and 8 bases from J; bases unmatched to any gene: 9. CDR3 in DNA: TGCAGTGCTAGAGATCCGTGGGAGGGGGCCGAAAAACTGTTTTTT. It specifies CSARDPWEGAEKLFF.

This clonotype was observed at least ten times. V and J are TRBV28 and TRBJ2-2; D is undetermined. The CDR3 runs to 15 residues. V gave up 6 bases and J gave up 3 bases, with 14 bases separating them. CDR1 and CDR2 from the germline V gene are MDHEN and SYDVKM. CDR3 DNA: TGTGCCAGCAGATCGGCCGGCGCCGACACCGGGGAGCTGTTTTTT. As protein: CASRSAGADTGELFF. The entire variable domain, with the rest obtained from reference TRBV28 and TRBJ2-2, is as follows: DVKVTQSSRYLVKRTGEKVFLECVQDMDHENMFWYRQDPGLGLRLIYFSYDVKMKEKGDIPEGYSVSREKKERFSLILESASTNQTSMYLCASRSAGADTGELFFGEGSRLTVL.

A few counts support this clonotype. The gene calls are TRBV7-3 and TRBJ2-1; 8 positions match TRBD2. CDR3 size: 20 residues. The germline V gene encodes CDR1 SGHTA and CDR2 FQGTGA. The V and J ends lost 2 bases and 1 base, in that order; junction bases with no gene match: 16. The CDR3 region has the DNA TGTGCCAGCAGCTTATGGCAACTAGCGGACCCTGTAGGATCCTACAATGAGCAGTTCTTC. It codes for CASSLWQLADPVGSYNEQFF.

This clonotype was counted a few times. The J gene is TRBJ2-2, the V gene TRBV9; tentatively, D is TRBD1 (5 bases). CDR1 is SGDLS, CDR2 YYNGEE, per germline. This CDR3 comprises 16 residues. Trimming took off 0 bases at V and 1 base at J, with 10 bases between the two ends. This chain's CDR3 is CASSVGGQGNTGELFF. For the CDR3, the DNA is TGTGCCAGCAGCGTAGGTGGTCAGGGGAACACCGGGGAGCTGTTTTTT.

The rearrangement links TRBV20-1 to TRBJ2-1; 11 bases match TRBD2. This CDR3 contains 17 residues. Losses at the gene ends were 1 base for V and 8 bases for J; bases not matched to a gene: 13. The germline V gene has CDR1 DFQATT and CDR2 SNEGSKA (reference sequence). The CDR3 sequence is CSARVVWQTSGADEQFF. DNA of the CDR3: TGCAGTGCTAGAGTAGTTTGGCAGACTAGCGGGGCCGATGAGCAGTTCTTC.

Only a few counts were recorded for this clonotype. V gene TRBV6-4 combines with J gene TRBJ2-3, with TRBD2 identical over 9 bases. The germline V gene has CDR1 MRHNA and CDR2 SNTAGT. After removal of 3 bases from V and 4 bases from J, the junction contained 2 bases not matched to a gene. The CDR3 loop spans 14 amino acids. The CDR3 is CASSDQRGADTQYF. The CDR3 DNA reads TGTGCCAGCAGTGATCAGCGGGGGGCAGATACGCAGTATTTT.

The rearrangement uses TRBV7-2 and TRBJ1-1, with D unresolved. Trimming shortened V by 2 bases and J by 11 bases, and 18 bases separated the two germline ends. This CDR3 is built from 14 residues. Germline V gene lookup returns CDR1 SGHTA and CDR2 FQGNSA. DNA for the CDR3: TGTGCCAGCAGCTTATTATGGGGTTCGGGTGTCGCTTTCTTT. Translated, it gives CASSLLWGSGVAFF. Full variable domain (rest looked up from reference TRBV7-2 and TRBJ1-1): GAGVSQSPSNKVTEKGKDVELRCDPISGHTALYWYRQSLGQGLEFLIYFQGNSAPDKSGLPSDRFSAERTGGSVSTLTIQRTQQEDSAVYLCASSLLWGSGVAFFGQGTRLTVV.

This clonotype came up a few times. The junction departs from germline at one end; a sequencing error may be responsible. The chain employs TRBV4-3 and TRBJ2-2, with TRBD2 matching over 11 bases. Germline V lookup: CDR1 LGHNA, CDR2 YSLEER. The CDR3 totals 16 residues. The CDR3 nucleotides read TGCGCCAGCAACCAAATTGTAGCGGGAGGGACCGGGGAGCTGTTTTTT. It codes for CASNQIVAGGTGELFF.

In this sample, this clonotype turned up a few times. The CDR3 loop reads CASSPPSMNTGELFF. The CDR3 DNA reads as TGTGCCAGCAGCCCCCCCTCCATGAACACCGGGGAGCTGTTTTTT. This sequence joins TRBV3-1 and TRBJ2-2; D remains ambiguous. V was shortened by 4 bases and J by 1 base, with 10 bases between the two germline ends. This CDR3 is built from 15 residues. CDR1 is LGHDT and CDR2 is YNNKEL in the germline V gene (reference sequence).

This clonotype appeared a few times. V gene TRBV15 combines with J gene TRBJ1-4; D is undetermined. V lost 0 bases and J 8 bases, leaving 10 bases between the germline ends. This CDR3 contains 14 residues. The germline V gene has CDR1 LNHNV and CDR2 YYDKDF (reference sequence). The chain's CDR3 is CATSRDFVHEKLFF. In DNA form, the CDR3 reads TGTGCCACCAGCAGAGATTTCGTCCACGAAAAACTGTTTTTT.

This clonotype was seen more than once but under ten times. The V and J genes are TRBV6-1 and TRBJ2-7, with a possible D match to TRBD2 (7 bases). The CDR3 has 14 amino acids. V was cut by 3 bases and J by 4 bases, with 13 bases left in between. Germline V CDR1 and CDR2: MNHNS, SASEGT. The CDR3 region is CASSERGPVYEQYF. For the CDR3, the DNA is TGTGCCAGCAGTGAGCGGGGGCCAGTATACGAGCAGTACTTC.

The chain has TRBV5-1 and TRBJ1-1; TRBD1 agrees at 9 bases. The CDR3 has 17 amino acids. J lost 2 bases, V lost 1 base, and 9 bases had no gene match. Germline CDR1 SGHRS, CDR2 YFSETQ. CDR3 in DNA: TGCGCCAGCAGCTTGCGCGGGACAGGGCGTTTTAACACTGAAGCTTTCTTT. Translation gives CASSLRGTGRFNTEAFF.

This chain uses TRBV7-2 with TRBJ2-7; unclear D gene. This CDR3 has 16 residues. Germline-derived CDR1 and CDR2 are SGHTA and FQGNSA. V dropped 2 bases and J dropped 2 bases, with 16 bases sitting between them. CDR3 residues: CASSLWAGPRAYEQYF. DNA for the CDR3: TGTGCCAGCAGCTTATGGGCAGGCCCAAGGGCCTACGAGCAGTACTTC. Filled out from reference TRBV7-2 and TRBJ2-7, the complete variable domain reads GAGVSQSPSNKVTEKGKDVELRCDPISGHTALYWYRQSLGQGLEFLIYFQGNSAPDKSGLPSDRFSAERTGGSVSTLTIQRTQQEDSAVYLCASSLWAGPRAYEQYFGPGTRLTVT.

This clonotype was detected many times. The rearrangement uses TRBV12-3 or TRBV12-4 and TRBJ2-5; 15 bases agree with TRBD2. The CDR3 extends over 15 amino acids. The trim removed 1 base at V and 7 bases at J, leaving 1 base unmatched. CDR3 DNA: TGTGCCAGCAGTTTAGGGACTAGCGGGAGGGCGACCCAGTACTTC. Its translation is CASSLGTSGRATQYF.

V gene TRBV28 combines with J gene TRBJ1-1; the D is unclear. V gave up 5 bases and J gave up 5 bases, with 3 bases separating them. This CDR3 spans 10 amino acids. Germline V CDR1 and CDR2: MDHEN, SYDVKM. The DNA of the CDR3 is TGTGCCAGCAGTGGTACTGAAGCTTTCTTT. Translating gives CASSGTEAFF.

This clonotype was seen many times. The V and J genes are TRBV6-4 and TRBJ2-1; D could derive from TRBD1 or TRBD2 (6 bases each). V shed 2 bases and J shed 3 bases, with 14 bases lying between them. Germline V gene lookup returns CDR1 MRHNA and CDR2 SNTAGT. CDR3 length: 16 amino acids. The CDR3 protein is CASSDDSGGGYNEQFF. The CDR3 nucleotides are TGTGCCAGCAGTGACGACAGCGGAGGGGGCTACAATGAGCAGTTCTTC.

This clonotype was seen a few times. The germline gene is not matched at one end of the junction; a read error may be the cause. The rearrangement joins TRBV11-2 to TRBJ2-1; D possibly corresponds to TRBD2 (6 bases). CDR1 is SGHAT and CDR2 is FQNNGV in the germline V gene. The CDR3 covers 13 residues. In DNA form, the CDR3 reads TGTGCCAGCAGCTCCCTATCTGGGACTGAGCGGTTCTTC. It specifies CASSSLSGTERFF.

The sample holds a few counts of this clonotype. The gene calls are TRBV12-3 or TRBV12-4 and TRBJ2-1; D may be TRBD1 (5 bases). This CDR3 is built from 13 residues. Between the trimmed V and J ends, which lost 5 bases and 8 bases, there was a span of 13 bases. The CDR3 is CASSQGGADEQFF. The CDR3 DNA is TGTGCCAGCAGTCAGGGTGGAGCCGATGAGCAGTTCTTC.

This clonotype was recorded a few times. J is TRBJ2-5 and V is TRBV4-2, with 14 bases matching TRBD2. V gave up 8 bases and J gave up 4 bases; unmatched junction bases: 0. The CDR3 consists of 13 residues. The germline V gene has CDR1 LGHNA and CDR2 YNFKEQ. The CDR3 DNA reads TGTGCCAGCGGACTAGCGGGGGGAGAGACCCAGTACTTC. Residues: CASGLAGGETQYF.

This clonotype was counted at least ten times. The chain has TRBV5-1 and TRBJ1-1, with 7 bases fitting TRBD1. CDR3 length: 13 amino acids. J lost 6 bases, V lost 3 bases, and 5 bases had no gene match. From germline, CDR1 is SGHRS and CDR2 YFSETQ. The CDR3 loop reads CASSYLTGAEAFF. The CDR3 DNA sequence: TGCGCCAGCAGCTACCTAACAGGGGCTGAAGCTTTCTTT.

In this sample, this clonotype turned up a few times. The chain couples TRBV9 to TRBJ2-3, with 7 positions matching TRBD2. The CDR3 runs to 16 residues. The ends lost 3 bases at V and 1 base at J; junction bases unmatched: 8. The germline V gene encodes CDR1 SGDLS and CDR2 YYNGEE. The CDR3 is CASSADRLARTDTQYF. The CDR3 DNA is TGTGCCAGCAGCGCCGACCGACTAGCCCGCACAGATACGCAGTATTTT.

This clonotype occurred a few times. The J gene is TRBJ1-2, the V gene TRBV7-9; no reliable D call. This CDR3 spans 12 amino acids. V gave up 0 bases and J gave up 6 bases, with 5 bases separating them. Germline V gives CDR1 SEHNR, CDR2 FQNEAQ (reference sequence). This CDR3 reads CASSLASDGYTF. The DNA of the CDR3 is TGTGCCAGCAGCTTAGCAAGCGATGGCTACACCTTC. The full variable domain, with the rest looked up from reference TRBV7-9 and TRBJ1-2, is DTGVSQNPRHKITKRGQNVTFRCDPISEHNRLYWYRQTLGQGPEFLTYFQNEAQLEKSRLLSDRFSAERPKGSFSTLEIQRTEQGDSAMYLCASSLASDGYTFGSGTRLTVV.

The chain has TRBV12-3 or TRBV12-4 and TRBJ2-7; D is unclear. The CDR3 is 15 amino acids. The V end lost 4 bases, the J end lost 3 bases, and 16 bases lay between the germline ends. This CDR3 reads CASSSDHSSDYEQYF. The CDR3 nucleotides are TGTGCCAGCAGTTCCGATCACAGTTCGGACTACGAGCAGTACTTC.